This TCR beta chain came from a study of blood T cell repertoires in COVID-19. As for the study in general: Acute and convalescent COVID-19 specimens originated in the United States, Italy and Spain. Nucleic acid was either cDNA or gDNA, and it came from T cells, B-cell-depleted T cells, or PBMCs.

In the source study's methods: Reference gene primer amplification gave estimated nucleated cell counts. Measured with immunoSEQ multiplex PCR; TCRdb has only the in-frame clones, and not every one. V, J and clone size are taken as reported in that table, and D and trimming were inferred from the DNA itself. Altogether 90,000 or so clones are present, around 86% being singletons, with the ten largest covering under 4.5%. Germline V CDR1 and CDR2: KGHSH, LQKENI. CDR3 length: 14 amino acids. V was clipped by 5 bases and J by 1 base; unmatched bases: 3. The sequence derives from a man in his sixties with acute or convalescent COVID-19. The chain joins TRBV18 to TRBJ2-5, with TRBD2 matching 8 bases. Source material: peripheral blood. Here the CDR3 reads CASSGSGGQETQYF. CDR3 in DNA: TGTGCCAGCTCAGGAAGCGGGGGCCAAGAGACCCAGTACTTC. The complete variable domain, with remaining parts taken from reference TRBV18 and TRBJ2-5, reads NAGVMQNPRHLVRRRGQEARLRCSPMKGHSHVYWYRQLPEEGLKFMVYLQKENIIDESGMPKERFSAEFPKEGPSILRIQQVVRGDSAAYFCASSGSGGQETQYFGPGTRLLVL.